Following are 17 T cell receptor beta chains from one sample sequenced in a study of blood T cell repertoires in COVID-19. The method was immunoSEQ multiplex PCR; TCRdb's version includes in-frame clones alone and lacks a portion of them. The sample lists fewer than 200,000 clones, around 92% occurring once. Sequencing was done on a sample of peripheral blood. The source is a man under 40 with COVID-19, enrolled during active disease.

The V and J genes are TRBV6-5 and TRBJ1-2, with D perhaps matching TRBD1 (6 bases). The CDR3 has 15 amino acids. Germline-derived CDR1 and CDR2 are MNHEY and SVGAGI. Trimming took 0 bases from V and 4 from J, leaving 12 bases between them. The CDR3 nucleotides read TGTGCCAGCAGTTACTCGGGCAGGGGACCCTATGGCTACACCTTC. It encodes CASSYSGRGPYGYTF.

The CDR3 here is CASRRLAGNNEQFF. CDR3 DNA: TGTGCCAGCAGACGACTAGCGGGAAACAATGAGCAGTTCTTC. The chain has TRBV6-5 and TRBJ2-1; TRBD2 matches 11 bases. This CDR3 contains 14 residues. Trimming took 6 bases from V and 5 from J; bases not matched to a gene: 3. From germline, CDR1 is MNHEY and CDR2 SVGAGI.

This sequence joins TRBV3-1 (or the pseudogene TRBV3-2) and TRBJ2-2, with D maybe TRBD2 (5 bases). Germline CDR1 is LGHDT and CDR2 is YNNKEL (reference sequence). The CDR3 runs 13 residues. The V gene lost 6 bases and the J gene lost 1 base, with 6 bases spanning the gap. In nucleotides, the CDR3 is TGTGCCAGCAGGGAGGAGAACACCGGGGAGCTGTTTTTT. It encodes CASREENTGELFF.

The chain carries TRBV18 and TRBJ1-1, with D tentatively TRBD1 (5 bases). Germline assignment: CDR1 KGHSH and CDR2 LQKENI. The V end lost 3 bases, the J end lost 7 bases, and 15 bases lay between the germline ends. This CDR3 spans 14 amino acids. The CDR3 DNA is TGTGCCAGCTCACCCCCCACACGGGGGGGTGAAGCTTTCTTT. It specifies CASSPPTRGGEAFF.

This chain connects TRBV27 to TRBJ2-5, with D uncertain. Trimming removed 6 bases at V and 5 bases at J, with 16 bases between. The germline V gene has CDR1 MNHEY and CDR2 SMNVEV (reference sequence). CDR3 length equals 14 residues. In DNA form, the CDR3 reads TGTGCCAGCAGCGCGGATCAGCTTGGGGAGACCCAGTACTTC. As protein: CASSADQLGETQYF.

The chain uses TRBV10-2 and TRBJ1-1, with TRBD1 as a possible D gene (5 bases). Germline V CDR1 and CDR2: WSHSY, SAAADI. The CDR3 is 14 residues long. V was shortened by 6 bases and J by 5 bases, with 16 bases between the two germline ends. Written as DNA, the CDR3 is TGCGCCAGCAGCCCCTCCGGGGGGAGGACTGAAGCTTTCTTT. Its translation is CASSPSGGRTEAFF.

The chain couples TRBV24-1 to TRBJ2-7; a weak D match, TRBD1 (6 bases). The CDR3 runs to 15 residues. Looked up from germline, CDR1 is KGHDR and CDR2 is SFDVKD. With 0 bases removed from V and 5 bases from J, the gap between germline ends came to 13 bases. CDR3 in amino acids: CATSDLGTTHNEQYF. Here the CDR3 DNA reads TGTGCCACCAGTGATTTGGGGACAACGCATAACGAGCAGTACTTC.

The gene calls are TRBV10-3 and TRBJ1-2; 8 bases are a match to TRBD1. The CDR3 runs to 15 residues. V was pared by 0 bases and J by 5 bases, with 5 bases of the junction left unmatched. The germline CDR1 and CDR2 sequences are ENHRY and SYGVKD. The CDR3 sequence is CAISESITGGYGYTF. DNA for the CDR3: TGTGCCATCAGTGAGTCGATAACAGGGGGGTATGGCTACACCTTC.

V and J are TRBV7-3 and TRBJ2-2; D unclear. V was clipped by 0 bases and J by 2 bases, with 4 bases between them. Germline CDR1 and CDR2: SGHTA and FQGTGA. The CDR3 length is 14 residues. Here the CDR3 DNA reads TGTGCCAGCAGCTTAACGGCAAACACCGGGGAGCTGTTTTTT. Residues: CASSLTANTGELFF.

The V and J genes are TRBV29-1 and TRBJ2-5; tentative D call: TRBD1 (6 bases). The CDR3 has 12 residues. Germline V gives CDR1 SQVTM, CDR2 ANQGSEA. Trimming stripped 8 bases from V and 4 bases from J, with 14 bases between. CDR3 in DNA: TGCAGCTTTGGACAGTTAGGAGAGACCCAGTACTTC. It encodes CSFGQLGETQYF.

The rearrangement joins TRBV9 to TRBJ2-3; 8 positions agree with TRBD1. Trimming removed 4 bases from V and 3 bases from J; junction bases left unmatched: 7. Germline assignment: CDR1 SGDLS and CDR2 YYNGEE. The CDR3 is made up of 15 amino acids. The CDR3 DNA sequence: TGTGCCAGCAGCAGGGGGACAGGCGGGACAGATACGCAGTATTTT. It codes for CASSRGTGGTDTQYF.

This sequence joins TRBV29-1 and TRBJ1-2, with a possible D match to TRBD1 (6 bases). The germline CDR1 and CDR2 sequences are SQVTM and ANQGSEA. Trimming pared 3 bases from V and 4 bases from J, leaving 12 bases between. The CDR3 has 13 amino acids. The CDR3 region is CSVDLRTAYGYTF. The CDR3 DNA is TGCAGCGTTGACCTTCGGACAGCCTATGGCTACACCTTC.

The rearrangement joins TRBV27 to TRBJ2-7; 7 nucleotides match TRBD1. With V trimmed by 2 bases and J by 6 bases, 13 bases remained unmatched. CDR3 length equals 16 residues. Germline CDR1 MNHEY, CDR2 SMNVEV (reference sequence). The CDR3 region is CASSLVTGVQNREQYF. In DNA form, the CDR3 reads TGTGCCAGCAGTTTAGTAACAGGGGTCCAAAACCGCGAGCAGTACTTC.

This rearrangement joins TRBV10-3 to TRBJ2-1; 7 nucleotides agree with TRBD2. Germline V gene sequence: CDR1 ENHRY, CDR2 SYGVKD. With 4 bases clipped from V and 3 bases from J, the junction kept 6 bases outside the gene matches. CDR3 length equals 15 residues. The chain's CDR3 is CAISAGGGSYNEQFF. The CDR3 DNA sequence: TGTGCCATCAGTGCCGGCGGGGGTAGCTACAATGAGCAGTTCTTC.

This chain joins TRBV9 and TRBJ2-6, with 9 bases identical to TRBD1. Trimming removed 3 bases from V and 3 bases from J; junction bases left unmatched: 7. Germline values: CDR1 SGDLS, CDR2 YYNGEE. This CDR3 has 17 amino acids. CDR3 bases: TGTGCCAGCAGCGGGTGGGACAGGGTTGGTGGGGCCAACGTCCTGACTTTC. It translates to CASSGWDRVGGANVLTF.

Only one count was recorded for this clone. J is TRBJ1-1 and V is TRBV28; TRBD1 matches at 7 bases. J gave up 4 bases and V 2 bases, and 4 bases lay outside the gene matches. Germline CDR1 MDHEN, CDR2 SYDVKM. This CDR3 comprises 14 residues. The CDR3 loop reads CASSLARGVTEAFF. For the CDR3, the DNA is TGTGCCAGCAGTTTAGCCAGGGGGGTCACTGAAGCTTTCTTT.

This clone appeared once. The genes are TRBV27 and TRBJ1-2, with a tentative D call TRBD1 (6 bases). The CDR3 sequence is 14 residues long. CDR1 is MNHEY and CDR2 is SMNVEV in the germline V gene (reference sequence). V lost 6 bases and J lost 8, with 19 bases in between. CDR3 sequence: CASRTKAGAGGYTF. DNA for the CDR3: TGTGCCAGCAGAACCAAGGCAGGGGCAGGCGGCTACACCTTC.